This entry is about one TCR beta chain. Its antigen is undetermined. The sample contains more than one DNA sequence encoding this CDR3. The data were taken from a study of T cell responses to AZD1222 COVID-19 vaccine. Broader study findings: A rise in Spike-specific TCR breadth and depth followed two AZD1222 doses.

The CDR3 totals 13 residues. V lost 0 bases, J lost 4 bases, and 4 bases lay in between. Per germline, CDR1 SGHRS and CDR2 YFSETQ. Sequencing was performed with immunoSEQ multiplex PCR; in TCRdb, only in-frame clones are kept and a portion is missing. The table includes under 150,000 clones, under 95% detected once. Sequences were derived from peripheral blood, sampled on day 0 of AZD1222 vaccination. The source of this sequence is an adult in good health. The genes are TRBV5-1 and TRBJ2-2; D gene uncertain. The CDR3 reads CASSLEGTGELFF. The CDR3 DNA reads TGCGCCAGCAGCTTGGAGGGCACCGGGGAGCTGTTTTTT.